This TCR beta chain comes out of a study of blood T cell repertoires in COVID-19. Background on the study: T cells, B-cell-depleted T cells, or PBMCs supplied cDNA or gDNA.

Per the study methods: The assay estimated nucleated cells by amplifying reference gene primers. Clones were read by immunoSEQ multiplex PCR, and TCRdb kept only the in-frame ones, dropping some. V, J and clone size are those of that table, while D and trimming were read from the DNA. Seen here are about 260,000 clones, 88% observed once, and the top ten hold approximately 11%. Comments on this clone: The same CDR3 is also encoded by other DNA sequences in this sample.

Patients in Seattle were enrolled during active infection, then followed longitudinally. The germline gives CDR1 MNHEY, CDR2 SVGAGI. V was pared by 7 bases and J by 1 base, with 10 bases between. The CDR3 is 13 residues long. This rearrangement joins TRBV6-5 to TRBJ1-1, with no clear D. Sequenced: peripheral blood. This receptor was identified in a woman aged 30 to 39 with COVID-19, enrolled during active disease. The CDR3 spells CASTRSPNTEAFF. The CDR3 DNA follows: TGTGCCAGCACCAGATCCCCGAACACTGAAGCTTTCTTT.